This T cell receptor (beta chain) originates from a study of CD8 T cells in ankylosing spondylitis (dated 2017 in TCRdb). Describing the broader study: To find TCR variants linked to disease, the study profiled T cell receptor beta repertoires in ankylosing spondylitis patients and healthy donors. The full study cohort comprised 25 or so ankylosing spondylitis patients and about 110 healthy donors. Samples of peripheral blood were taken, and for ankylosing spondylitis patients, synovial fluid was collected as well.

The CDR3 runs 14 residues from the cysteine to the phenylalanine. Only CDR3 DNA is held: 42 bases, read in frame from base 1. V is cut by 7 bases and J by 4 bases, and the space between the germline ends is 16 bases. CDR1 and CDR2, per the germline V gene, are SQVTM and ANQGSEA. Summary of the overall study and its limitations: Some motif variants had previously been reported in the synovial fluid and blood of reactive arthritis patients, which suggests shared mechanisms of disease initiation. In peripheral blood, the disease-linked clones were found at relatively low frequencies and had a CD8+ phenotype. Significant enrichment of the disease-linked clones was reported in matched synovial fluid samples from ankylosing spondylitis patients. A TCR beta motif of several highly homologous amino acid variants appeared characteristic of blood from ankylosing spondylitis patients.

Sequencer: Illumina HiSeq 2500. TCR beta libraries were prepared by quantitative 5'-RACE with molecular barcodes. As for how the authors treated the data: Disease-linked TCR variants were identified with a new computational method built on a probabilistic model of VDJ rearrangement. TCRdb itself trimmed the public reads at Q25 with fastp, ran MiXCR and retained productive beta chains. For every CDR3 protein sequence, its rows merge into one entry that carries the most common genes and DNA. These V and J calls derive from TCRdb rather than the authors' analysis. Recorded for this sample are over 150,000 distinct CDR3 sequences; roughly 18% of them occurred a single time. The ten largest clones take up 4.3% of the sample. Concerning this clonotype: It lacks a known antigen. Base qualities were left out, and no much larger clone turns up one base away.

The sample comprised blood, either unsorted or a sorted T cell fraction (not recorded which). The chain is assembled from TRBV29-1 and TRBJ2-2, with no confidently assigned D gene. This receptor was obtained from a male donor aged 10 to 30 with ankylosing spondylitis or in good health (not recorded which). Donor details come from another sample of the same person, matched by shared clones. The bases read TGCAGCGCCCTTCCGGGTGACGGCACCGGGGAGCTGTTTTTT. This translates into CSALPGDGTGELFF.